Included here is one T cell receptor (beta chain) sequence, with context. Its antigen is unidentified. This sample was included in a study of cytomegalovirus exposure and HLA in healthy donors. Broader study findings: It was reported that TCR beta sequences correctly inferred the HLA-A and HLA-B alleles for most subjects. Common viral pathogens seemed to be connected with several of the most significant clusters, according to a later analysis. When analyzed later, the rates of TCR association showed variation by HLA locus, with DRB1 the most and HLA-C the fewest.

The primer mix had 60 Vbeta and 13 Jbeta primers. This table comes from immunoSEQ multiplex PCR, and its TCRdb copy is limited to in-frame clones, with some not included. The repertoire table contains 150,000 to 200,000 clones. Specimen: PBMCs. The sequence derives from a man aged 25-40 years in good health and CMV-seronegative.

CDR3 in DNA: TGTGCCAGCAGTTTCCAGGGCCCGCGTGGGGAGCAGTACTTC. Amino acid sequence: CASSFQGPRGEQYF. The rearrangement links TRBV27 to TRBJ2-7, with D perhaps TRBD1 (5 bases). The V end was cut by 3 bases, the J end by 7 bases, with 16 bases between. The CDR3 spans 14 residues. Per germline, CDR1 MNHEY and CDR2 SMNVEV (reference sequence).